This T cell receptor beta chain emerged from a study of Graves' ophthalmopathy and Graves' hyperthyroidism. Germline CDR1 is SSHAT and CDR2 is FNYEAQ (reference sequence). V lost 5 bases and J lost 7; bases outside the gene matches: 11. The CDR3 has 14 residues. RNA transcripts were the template, and TCR beta CDR3 regions were amplified from them. An opening RT-PCR round employed HTBI primers and preceded a second-round multiplex PCR. TCRdb redid the calling of the multiplex PCR reads with MiXCR, one entry per CDR3 protein. Of 650,000 to 900,000 distinct CDR3 sequences in the sample, about 44% are singletons; the top ten hold around 40%. Fresh peripheral blood, about 10 ml, was the PBMC source.

The rearrangement joins TRBV7-7 to TRBJ2-7, with 7 bases that match TRBD1. The source of this sequence is an adult man with Graves' ophthalmopathy. Sequencing was performed on peripheral blood. CDR3 in amino acids: CASSTDRNTGEQYF. For the CDR3, the DNA is TGTGCCAGCAGCACGGACAGGAACACCGGGGAGCAGTACTTC.